This is a list of T cell receptor beta chains from one sample in a study of blood T cell dynamics during melanoma immunotherapy. Using immunoSEQ multiplex PCR, the repertoire was profiled, and TCRdb retains in-frame clones only, with some absent. The sample has 8,500 to 11,000 clones, 86% seen once. This specimen consisted of blood, obtained from a patient treated with checkpoint blockade. Receptors were obtained from a human donor with melanoma. Both conserved end residues are part of each CDR3. The order of the fields is J gene, V gene, D gene, clone size, CDR3 DNA, CDR3 protein. A D gene is named only where the DNA matches it firmly. Some rows mark clone size as missing; the rest say once, few, many or name a class of expanded clone.

>TRBJ2-1|TRBV27|TRBD2|once
TGTGCCAGCAGTTTATTCCGGACTAGCGGGTTGAGCAATGAGCAGTTCTTC
CASSLFRTSGLSNEQFF
>TRBJ2-3|TRBV6-4|-|-
TGTGCCAGCAGGGCTTCACCGGGGAACACAGATACGCAGTATTTT
CASRASPGNTDTQYF
>TRBJ1-6|TRBV14|TRBD1|few
TGTGCCAGCAGCCAAGTAGGTCCCATGGGACAGCTAGAATCACCCCTCCACTTT
CASSQVGPMGQLESPLHF
>TRBJ2-3|TRBV7-9|-|-
TGTGCCAGCAGCTCCGAAGGTCTAGCGAGGGATACGCAGTATTTT
CASSSEGLARDTQYF
>TRBJ2-1|TRBV5-4|TRBD1|once
TGTGCCAGCAGCCTGGACAGGGGATCCTACAATGAGCAGTTCTTC
CASSLDRGSYNEQFF
>TRBJ1-5|TRBV7-8|TRBD1|few
TGTGCCAGCAGCTCTGGACAGGGTCCCTCAGGGAATCAGCCCCAGCATTTT
CASSSGQGPSGNQPQHF
>TRBJ2-1|TRBV10-2|-|-
TGCGCCAGCGCTCGGGGGACCCCCTCCTACAATGAGCAGTTCTTC
CASARGTPSYNEQFF
>TRBJ2-3|TRBV30|-|-
TGTGCCTGGAGTGTCGGGACGGGACATAGCACAGATACGCAGTATTTT
CAWSVGTGHSTDTQYF
>TRBJ1-2|TRBV5-6|TRBD1|-
TGTGCCAGCAGCTGGGACAGGGGGTCTGGTAGGGACTATGGCTACACCTTC
CASSWDRGSGRDYGYTF
>TRBJ1-2|TRBV5-5|-|-
TGTGCCAGCAGCTTGGATGAGGGATTAGGTGGCTACACCTTC
CASSLDEGLGGYTF
>TRBJ2-7|TRBV9|TRBD1|-
TGTGCCAGCAGCGTCGGACAGGCAGGCGAGCAGTACTTC
CASSVGQAGEQYF
>TRBJ1-1|TRBV7-9|-|-
TGTGCCAGCAGCCACGGGGCGGCAGGGGATACTGAAGCTTTCTTT
CASSHGAAGDTEAFF
>TRBJ1-6|TRBV9|-|few
TGTGCCAGCAGCAAGACAGACACAAATTCACCCCTCCACTTT
CASSKTDTNSPLHF
>TRBJ2-7|TRBV13|-|-
TGTGCCAGCAGCTTAGAAGGGAGGGAGCAGTACTTC
CASSLEGREQYF
>TRBJ2-7|TRBV6-5|-|-
TGTGCCGGCAGTTACGATGACATTTCCTACGAGCAGTACTTC
CAGSYDDISYEQYF
>TRBJ2-1|TRBV25-1|TRBD2|once
TGTGCCAGCAGTGACACCAAGCGGGGGAACAATGAGCAGTTCTTC
CASSDTKRGNNEQFF
>TRBJ1-5|TRBV28|TRBD1|once
TGTGCCAGCAGTCCTCAGACAGGGCCATTCCTAAATCAGCCCCAGCATTTT
CASSPQTGPFLNQPQHF
>TRBJ2-3|TRBV4-2|-|-
TGTGCCAGCAGCCAAGAATCGACAGCAGGCACAGATACGCAGTATTTT
CASSQESTAGTDTQYF
>TRBJ1-1|TRBV28|-|few
TGTGCCAGCAGTTCGCCGATACAAAGGATGAACACTGAAGCTTTCTTT
CASSSPIQRMNTEAFF
>TRBJ2-3|TRBV21-1|-|-
TGTGCCAGCAGCAAAGCACAGGACTTCCTCCCAGATACGCAGTATTTT
CASSKAQDFLPDTQYF
>TRBJ1-1|TRBV6-1|TRBD1|once
TGTGCCAGCAGAGAACCTACAGGGGGTTGGACTGAAGCTTTCTTT
CASREPTGGWTEAFF
>TRBJ1-2|TRBV7-9|-|-
TGTGCCAGCAATCGAAGGGACCACCTTAACTATGGCTACACCTTC
CASNRRDHLNYGYTF
>TRBJ2-7|TRBV19|TRBD1|-
TGTGCCAGTAGTCCTACCGGGACAGGGTACGAGCAGTACTTC
CASSPTGTGYEQYF
>TRBJ2-5|TRBV30|TRBD2|-
TGTGCCTGGAGCACGGGACTAGCGGGGATGGGCCGGGAGACCCAGTACTTC
CAWSTGLAGMGRETQYF
>TRBJ2-3|TRBV7-9|TRBD2|once
TGTGCCAGCAGCCACCGGACTAGGTTTAACACAGATACGCAGTATTTT
CASSHRTRFNTDTQYF
>TRBJ1-2|TRBV4-2|TRBD1|-
TGTGCCAGCAGCCAAGACGGCCGGGACAGGGGGCTTCTAGGGGGCTACACCTTC
CASSQDGRDRGLLGGYTF
>TRBJ1-2|TRBV7-2|TRBD1|few
TGTGCCAGCAGCTTACATCGAACCGGGACAGGGGGTTACGGCTACACCTTC
CASSLHRTGTGGYGYTF
>TRBJ1-3|TRBV14|-|-
TGTGCCAGCAGCCAAGTGGCTGGGGGCGGAAACACCATATATTTT
CASSQVAGGGNTIYF
>TRBJ2-7|TRBV20-1|-|-
TGCAGTGCTAGAAGAGTTCAGGAGCAGTACTTC
CSARRVQEQYF
>TRBJ1-4|TRBV5-6|-|-
TGTGCCAGCAGCTTGAGGGGGAATGAAAAACTGTTTTTT
CASSLRGNEKLFF